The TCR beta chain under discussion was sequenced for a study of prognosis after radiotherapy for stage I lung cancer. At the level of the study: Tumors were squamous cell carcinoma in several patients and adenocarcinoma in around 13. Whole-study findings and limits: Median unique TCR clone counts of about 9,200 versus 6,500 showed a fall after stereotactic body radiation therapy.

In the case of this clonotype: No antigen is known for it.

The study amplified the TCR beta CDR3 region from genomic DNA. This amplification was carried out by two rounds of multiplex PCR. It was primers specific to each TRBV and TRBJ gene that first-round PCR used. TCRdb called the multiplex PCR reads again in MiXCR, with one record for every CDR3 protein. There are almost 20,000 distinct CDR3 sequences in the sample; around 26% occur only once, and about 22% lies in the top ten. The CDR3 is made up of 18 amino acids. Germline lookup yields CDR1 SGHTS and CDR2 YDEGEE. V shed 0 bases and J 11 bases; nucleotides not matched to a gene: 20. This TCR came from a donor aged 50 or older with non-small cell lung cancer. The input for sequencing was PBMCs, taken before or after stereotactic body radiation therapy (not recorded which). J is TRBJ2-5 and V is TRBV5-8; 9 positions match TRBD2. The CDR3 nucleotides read TGTGCCAGCAGCTTGGCCTACGCGGGAGGGGTCTGCTACAATGAGCAGTACTTC. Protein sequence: CASSLAYAGGVCYNEQYF. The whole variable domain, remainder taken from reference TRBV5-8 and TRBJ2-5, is EAGVTQSPTHLIKTRGQQATLRCSPISGHTSVYWYQQALGLGLQFLLWYDEGEERNRGNFPPRFSGRQFPNYSSELNVNALELEDSALYLCASSLAYAGGVCYNEQYFGPGTRLLVL.